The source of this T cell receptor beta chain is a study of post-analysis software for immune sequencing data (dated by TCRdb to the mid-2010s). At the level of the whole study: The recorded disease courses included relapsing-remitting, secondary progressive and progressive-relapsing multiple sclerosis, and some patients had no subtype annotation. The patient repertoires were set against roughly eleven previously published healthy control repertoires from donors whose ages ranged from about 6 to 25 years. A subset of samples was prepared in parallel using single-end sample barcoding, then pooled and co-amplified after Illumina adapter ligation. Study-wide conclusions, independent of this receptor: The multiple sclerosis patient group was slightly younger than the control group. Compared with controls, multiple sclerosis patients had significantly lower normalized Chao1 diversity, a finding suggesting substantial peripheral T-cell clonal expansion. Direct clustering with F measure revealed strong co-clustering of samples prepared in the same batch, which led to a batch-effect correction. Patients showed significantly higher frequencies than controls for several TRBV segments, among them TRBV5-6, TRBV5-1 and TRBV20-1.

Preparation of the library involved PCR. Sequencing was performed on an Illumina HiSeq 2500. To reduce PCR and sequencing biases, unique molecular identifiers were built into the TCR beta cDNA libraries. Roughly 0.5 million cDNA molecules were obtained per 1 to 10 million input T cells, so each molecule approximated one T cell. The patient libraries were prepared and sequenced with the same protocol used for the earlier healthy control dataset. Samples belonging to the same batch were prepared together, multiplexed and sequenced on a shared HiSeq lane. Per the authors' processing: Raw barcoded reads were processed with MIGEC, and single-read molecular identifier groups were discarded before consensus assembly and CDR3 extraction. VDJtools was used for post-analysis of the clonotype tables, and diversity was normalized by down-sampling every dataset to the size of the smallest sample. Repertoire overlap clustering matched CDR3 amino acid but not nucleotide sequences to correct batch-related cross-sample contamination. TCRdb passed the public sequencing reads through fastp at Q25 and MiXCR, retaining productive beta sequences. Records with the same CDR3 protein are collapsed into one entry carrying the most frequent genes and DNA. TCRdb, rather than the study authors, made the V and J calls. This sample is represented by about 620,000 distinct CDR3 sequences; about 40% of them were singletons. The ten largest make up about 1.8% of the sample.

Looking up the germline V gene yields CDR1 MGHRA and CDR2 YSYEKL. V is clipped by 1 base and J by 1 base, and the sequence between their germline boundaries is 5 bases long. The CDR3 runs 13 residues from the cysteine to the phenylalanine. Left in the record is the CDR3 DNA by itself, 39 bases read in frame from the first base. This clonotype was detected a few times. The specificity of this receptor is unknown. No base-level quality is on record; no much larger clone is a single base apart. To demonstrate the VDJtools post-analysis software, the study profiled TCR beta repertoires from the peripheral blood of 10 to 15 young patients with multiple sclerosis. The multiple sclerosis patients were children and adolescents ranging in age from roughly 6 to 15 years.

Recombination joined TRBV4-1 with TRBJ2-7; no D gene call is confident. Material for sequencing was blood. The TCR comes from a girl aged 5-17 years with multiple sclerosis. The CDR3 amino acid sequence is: CASSQARSYEQYF. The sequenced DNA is TGCGCCAGCAGCCAAGCCAGGTCCTACGAGCAGTACTTC.